This T cell receptor (beta chain) was obtained from a study of blood T cells in healthy people across ages. Study information: Template switching captured about one barcoded beta molecule per two T cells.

This clonotype was seen only a few times. Its antigen is undetermined. Combining a sample-barcoded 5' primer with a J-beta primer mix, a second PCR ran for roughly 6 to 12 cycles. TCRdb reprocessed the 5' RACE reads with MiXCR, giving one entry per CDR3 protein. The data contain 700,000 or so distinct CDR3 sequences, approximately 22% of them singletons. The individuals who served as donors were healthy Caucasians living in Russia, aged roughly 6 to 95. Staff drew around 10 milliliters of peripheral blood from each donor. Study conclusions and caveats: Diversity of TCR beta per million T cells declined in a roughly linear way with age.

The sample was blood. The TCR originated in a man between 65 and 85 years old in good health.

The CDR3 region has the DNA TGTGCCACCAGTGATTTGCGGACAGGTCAAGAGACCCAGTACTTC. Protein sequence: CATSDLRTGQETQYF. V usage is TRBV24-1 and J usage is TRBJ2-5; 7 bases agree with TRBD1. Trimming at V came to 0 bases and at J to 2 bases, leaving 2 bases not matched to a gene. The CDR3 has 15 residues. In germline, CDR1 is KGHDR, CDR2 SFDVKD.